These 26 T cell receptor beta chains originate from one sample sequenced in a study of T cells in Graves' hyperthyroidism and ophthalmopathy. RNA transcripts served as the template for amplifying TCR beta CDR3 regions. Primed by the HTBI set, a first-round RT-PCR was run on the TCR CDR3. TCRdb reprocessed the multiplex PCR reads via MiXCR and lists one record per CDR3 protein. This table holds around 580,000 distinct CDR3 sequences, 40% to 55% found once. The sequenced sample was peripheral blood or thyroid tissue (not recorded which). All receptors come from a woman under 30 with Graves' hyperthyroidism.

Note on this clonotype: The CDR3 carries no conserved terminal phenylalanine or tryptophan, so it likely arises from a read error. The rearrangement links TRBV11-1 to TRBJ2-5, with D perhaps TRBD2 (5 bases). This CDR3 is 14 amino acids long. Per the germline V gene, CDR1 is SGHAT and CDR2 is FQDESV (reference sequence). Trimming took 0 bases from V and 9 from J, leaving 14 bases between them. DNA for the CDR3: TGTGCCAGCAGCTTAGCCCCGGGAAGGAAGGCCCAGTACCTC. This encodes CASSLAPGRKAQYL.

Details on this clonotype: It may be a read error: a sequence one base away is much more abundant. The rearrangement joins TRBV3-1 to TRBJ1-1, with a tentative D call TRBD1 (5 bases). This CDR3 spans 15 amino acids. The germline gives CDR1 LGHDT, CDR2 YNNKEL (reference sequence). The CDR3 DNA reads TGTGCCAGCAGCCCCCTTGACAACAGGAACACTGAAGCTTCCTTT. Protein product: CASSPLDNRNTEASF. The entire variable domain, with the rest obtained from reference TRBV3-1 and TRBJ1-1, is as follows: DTAVSQTPKYLVTQMGNDKSIKCEQNLGHDTMYWYKQDSKKFLKIMFSYNNKELIINETVPNRFSPKSPDKAHLNLHINSLELGDSAVYFCASSPLDNRNTEASFGQGTRLTVV.

In DNA form, the CDR3 reads TGTGCCAGCACCCTAAGAACAGGGGGTCACGAGCAGTACTTC. Protein sequence: CASTLRTGGHEQYF. The rearrangement joins TRBV7-2 to TRBJ2-7; 8 bases fit TRBD1. The length of the CDR3 is 14 residues. Germline V gene lookup returns CDR1 SGHTA and CDR2 FQGNSA. V lost 7 bases to trimming and J lost 5 bases; unmatched junction nucleotides: 10.

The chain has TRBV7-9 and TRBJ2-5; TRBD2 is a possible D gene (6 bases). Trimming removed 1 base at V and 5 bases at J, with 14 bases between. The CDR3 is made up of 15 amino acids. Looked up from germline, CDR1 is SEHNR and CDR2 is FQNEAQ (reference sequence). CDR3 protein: CASSLEGTLRETQYF. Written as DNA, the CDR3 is TGTGCCAGCAGCTTAGAAGGGACTCTCCGGGAGACCCAGTACTTC. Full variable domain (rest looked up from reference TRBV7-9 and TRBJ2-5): DTGVSQNPRHKITKRGQNVTFRCDPISEHNRLYWYRQTLGQGPEFLTYFQNEAQLEKSRLLSDRFSAERPKGSFSTLEIQRTEQGDSAMYLCASSLEGTLRETQYFGPGTRLLVL.

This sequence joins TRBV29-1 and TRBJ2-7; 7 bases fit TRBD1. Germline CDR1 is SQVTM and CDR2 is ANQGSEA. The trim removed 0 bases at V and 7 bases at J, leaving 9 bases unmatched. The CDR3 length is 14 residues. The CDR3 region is CSVEDVEGAQEQYF. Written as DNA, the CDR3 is TGCAGCGTTGAAGATGTAGAGGGGGCCCAAGAGCAGTACTTC.

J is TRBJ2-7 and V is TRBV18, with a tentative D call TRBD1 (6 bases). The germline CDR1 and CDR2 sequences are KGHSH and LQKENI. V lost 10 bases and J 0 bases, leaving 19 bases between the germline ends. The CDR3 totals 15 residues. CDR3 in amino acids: CANSNRDRGSYEQYF. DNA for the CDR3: TGTGCCAACTCGAACAGGGATCGGGGCTCCTACGAGCAGTACTTC.

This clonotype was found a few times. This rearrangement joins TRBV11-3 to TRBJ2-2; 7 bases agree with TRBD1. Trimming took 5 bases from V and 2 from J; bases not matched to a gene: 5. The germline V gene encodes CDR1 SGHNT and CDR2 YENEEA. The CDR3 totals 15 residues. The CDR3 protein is CASSPGQRNTGELFF. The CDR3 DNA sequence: TGTGCCAGCAGCCCGGGACAGCGAAACACCGGGGAGCTGTTTTTT.

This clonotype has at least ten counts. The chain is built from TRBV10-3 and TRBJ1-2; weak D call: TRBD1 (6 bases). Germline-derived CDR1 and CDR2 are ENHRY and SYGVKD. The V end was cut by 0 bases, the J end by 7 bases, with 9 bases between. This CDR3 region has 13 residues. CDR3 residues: CAISESQGPGYTF. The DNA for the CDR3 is TGTGCCATCAGTGAGTCCCAGGGGCCTGGCTACACCTTC.

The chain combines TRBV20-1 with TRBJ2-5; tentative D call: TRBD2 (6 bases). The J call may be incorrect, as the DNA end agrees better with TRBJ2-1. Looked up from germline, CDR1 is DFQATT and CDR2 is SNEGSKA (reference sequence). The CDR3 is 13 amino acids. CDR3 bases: TGCAGTGCTAACTGGCGGGATTACAATGAGCAGTTCTTC. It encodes CSANWRDYNEQFF.

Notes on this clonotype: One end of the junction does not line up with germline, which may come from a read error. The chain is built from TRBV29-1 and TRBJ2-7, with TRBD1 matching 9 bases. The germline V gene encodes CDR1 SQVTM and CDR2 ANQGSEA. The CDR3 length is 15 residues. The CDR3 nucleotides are TGTAGCGTGGGGGGCCCGGACAGGGGCTCCTGCGAGCAGTACTTC. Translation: CSVGGPDRGSCEQYF.

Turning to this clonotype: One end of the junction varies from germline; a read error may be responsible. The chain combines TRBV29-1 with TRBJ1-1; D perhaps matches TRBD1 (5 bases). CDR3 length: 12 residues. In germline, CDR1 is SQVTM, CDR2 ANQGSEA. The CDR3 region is CSVDMGRTGAFF. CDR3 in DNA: TGCAGCGTTGATATGGGGCGCACTGGAGCTTTCTTT.

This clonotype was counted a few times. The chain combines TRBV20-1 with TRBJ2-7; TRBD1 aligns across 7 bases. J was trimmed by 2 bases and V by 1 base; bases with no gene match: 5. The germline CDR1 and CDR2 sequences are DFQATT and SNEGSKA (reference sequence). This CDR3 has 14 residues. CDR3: CSARATGAPYEQYF. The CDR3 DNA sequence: TGCAGTGCTAGAGCAACAGGGGCCCCCTACGAGCAGTACTTC.

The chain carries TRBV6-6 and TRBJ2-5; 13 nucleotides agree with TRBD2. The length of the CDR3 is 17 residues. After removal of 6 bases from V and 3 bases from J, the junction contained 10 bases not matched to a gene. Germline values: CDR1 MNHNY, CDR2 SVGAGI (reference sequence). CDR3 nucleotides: TGTGCCAGCAGACGCGGACTAGCGGGAGTATTTGAAGAGACCCAGTACTTC. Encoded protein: CASRRGLAGVFEETQYF.

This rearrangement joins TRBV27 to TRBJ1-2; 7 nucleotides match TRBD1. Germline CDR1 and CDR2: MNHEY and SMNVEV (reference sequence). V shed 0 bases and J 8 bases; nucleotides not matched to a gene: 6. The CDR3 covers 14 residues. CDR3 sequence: CASSLSEGALGYTF. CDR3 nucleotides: TGTGCCAGCAGTTTATCTGAGGGGGCACTGGGCTACACCTTC.

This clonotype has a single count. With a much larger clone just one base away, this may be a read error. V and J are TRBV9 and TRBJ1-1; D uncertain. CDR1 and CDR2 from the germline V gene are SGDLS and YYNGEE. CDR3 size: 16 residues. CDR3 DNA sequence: TGTGCCGGCAGCGTAGCTCCCTCACCCCCCATCATAGGAGCTTTCTTT. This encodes CAGSVAPSPPIIGAFF.

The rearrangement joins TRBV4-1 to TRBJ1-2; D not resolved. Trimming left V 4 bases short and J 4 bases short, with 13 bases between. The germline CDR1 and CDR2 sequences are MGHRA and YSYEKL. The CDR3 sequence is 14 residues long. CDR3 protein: CASSLKVDAYGYTF. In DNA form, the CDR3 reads TGCGCCAGCAGCCTCAAAGTCGATGCCTATGGCTACACCTTC.

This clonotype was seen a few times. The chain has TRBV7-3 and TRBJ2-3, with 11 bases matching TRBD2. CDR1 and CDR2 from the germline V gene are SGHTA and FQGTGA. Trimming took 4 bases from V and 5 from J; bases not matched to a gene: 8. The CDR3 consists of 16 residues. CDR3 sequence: CASSSLAGGHGDTQYF. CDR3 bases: TGTGCCAGCAGCTCCTTAGCGGGGGGGCACGGAGATACGCAGTATTTT.

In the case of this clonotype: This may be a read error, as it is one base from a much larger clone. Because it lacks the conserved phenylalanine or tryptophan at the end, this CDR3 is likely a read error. Here the CDR3 reads CASSIWGQGSNQPQHL. The CDR3 DNA reads TGTGCCAGTAGTATATGGGGACAGGGTAGCAATCAGCCCCAGCATCTT. The J gene is TRBJ1-5, the V gene TRBV19; 9 bases align to TRBD1. V gave up 2 bases and J gave up 0 bases; unmatched junction bases: 2. CDR1 is LNHDA and CDR2 is SQIVND in the germline V gene (reference sequence). The CDR3 length is 16 residues.

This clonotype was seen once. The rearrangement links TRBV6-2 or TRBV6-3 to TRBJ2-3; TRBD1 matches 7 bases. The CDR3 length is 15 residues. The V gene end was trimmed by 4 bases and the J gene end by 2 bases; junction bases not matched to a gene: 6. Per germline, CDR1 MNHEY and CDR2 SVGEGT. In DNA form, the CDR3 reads TGTGCCAGCAGTTCGTCCGGGACAGCCACAGATACGCAGTATTTT. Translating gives CASSSSGTATDTQYF.

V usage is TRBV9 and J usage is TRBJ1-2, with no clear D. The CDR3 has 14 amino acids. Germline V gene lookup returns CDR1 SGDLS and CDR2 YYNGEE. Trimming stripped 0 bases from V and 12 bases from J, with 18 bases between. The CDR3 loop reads CASSVVHTVSGNTF. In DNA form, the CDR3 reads TGTGCCAGCAGCGTAGTTCACACTGTCTCTGGAAACACCTTC.

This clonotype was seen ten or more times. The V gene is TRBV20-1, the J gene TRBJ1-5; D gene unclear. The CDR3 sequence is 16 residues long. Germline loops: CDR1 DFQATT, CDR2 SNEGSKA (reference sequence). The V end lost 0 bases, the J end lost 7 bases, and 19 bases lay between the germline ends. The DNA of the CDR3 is TGCAGTGCTAGAGATCCCGGGATTAGCATCGGGCAGCCCCAGCATTTT. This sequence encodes CSARDPGISIGQPQHF.

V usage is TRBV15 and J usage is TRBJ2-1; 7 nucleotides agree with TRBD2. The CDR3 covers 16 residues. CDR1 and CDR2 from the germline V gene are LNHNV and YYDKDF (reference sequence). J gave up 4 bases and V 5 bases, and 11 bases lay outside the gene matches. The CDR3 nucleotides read TGTGCCACCAGCGTAAACCGGGACTACCCATACAATGAGCAGTTCTTC. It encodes CATSVNRDYPYNEQFF.

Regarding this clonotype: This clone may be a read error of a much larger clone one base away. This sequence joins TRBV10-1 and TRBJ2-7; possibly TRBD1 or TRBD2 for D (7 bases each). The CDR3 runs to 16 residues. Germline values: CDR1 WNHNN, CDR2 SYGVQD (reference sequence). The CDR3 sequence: CASSVRGGTATYEQYF. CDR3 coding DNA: TGTGCCAGCAGCGTAAGGGGGGGGACAGCCACCTACGAGCAGTACTTC.

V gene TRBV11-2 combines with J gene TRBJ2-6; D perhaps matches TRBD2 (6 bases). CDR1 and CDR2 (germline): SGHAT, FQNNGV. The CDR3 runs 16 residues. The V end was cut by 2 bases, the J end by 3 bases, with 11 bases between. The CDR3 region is CASSLLAGYGANVLTF. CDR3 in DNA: TGTGCCAGCAGCTTATTGGCGGGGTATGGGGCCAACGTCCTGACTTTC.

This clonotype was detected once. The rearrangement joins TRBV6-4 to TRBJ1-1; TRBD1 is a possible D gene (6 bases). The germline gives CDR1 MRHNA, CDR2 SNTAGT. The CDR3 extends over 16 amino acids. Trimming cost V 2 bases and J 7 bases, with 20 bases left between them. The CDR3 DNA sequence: TGTGCCAGCAGTGACCCCGGGGGGCAGAAGTCCAATGAAGCTTTCTTT. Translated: CASSDPGGQKSNEAFF.

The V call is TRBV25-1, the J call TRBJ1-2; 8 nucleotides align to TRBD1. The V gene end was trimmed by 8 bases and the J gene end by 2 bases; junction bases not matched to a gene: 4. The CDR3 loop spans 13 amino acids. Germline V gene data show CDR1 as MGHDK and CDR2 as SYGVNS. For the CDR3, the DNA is TGTGCCAGCGGGGGACAGGTAAACTATGGCTACACCTTC. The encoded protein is CASGGQVNYGYTF.